In its sample, the clone carrying this T cell receptor beta chain was seen many times. The CDR3 has 14 amino acids. Germline V CDR1 and CDR2: SGDLS, YYNGEE. Deletions cut 3 bases from V and 0 bases from J, with 7 bases between. The data were taken from a study of Graves' ophthalmopathy and Graves' hyperthyroidism. The sequenced template was RNA, covering the TCR beta CDR3 region. The library came from an HTBI-primed first-round RT-PCR and a second-round multiplex PCR. TCRdb reanalysed the multiplex PCR reads using MiXCR and keeps one entry per CDR3 protein. In the table there are a few hundred thousand distinct CDR3 sequences, just under 40% of which are singletons.

The source is an adult man with Graves' hyperthyroidism. The chain employs TRBV9 and TRBJ1-3; D is ambiguous. The material sequenced was peripheral blood or thyroid tissue (not recorded which). DNA of the CDR3: TGTGCCAGCAGCGCGCGCCTCTCTGGAAACACCATATATTTT. It codes for CASSARLSGNTIYF.